The next 27 T cell receptor beta chains were all read from a single sample in a study of blood T cell repertoires in COVID-19. Using immunoSEQ multiplex PCR, the repertoire was profiled, and TCRdb retains in-frame clones only, with some absent. The sample consists of 250,000 or so clones, about 90% of them appearing once. The material sequenced was PBMCs or T cells enriched from blood (not recorded which). The receptors stem from a woman between 25 and 40 years old with acute COVID-19.

The chain joins TRBV30 to TRBJ2-7; TRBD1 aligns across 8 bases. V was clipped by 1 base and J by 4 bases; unmatched bases: 6. The CDR3 covers 14 residues. Germline V gene sequence: CDR1 GTSNPN, CDR2 SVGIG (reference sequence). The CDR3 DNA follows: TGTGCCTGGAGTGGACAGGGGCTGGGGTACGAGCAGTACTTC. Amino acids: CAWSGQGLGYEQYF.

For the CDR3, the DNA is TGTGCAAGTCGCTTAGTTCGGGACACCCCCTGCTACACCTTC. Translation gives CASRLVRDTPCYTF. The rearrangement links TRBV12-2 to TRBJ1-2; no check of the table's D call, TRBD1, against the DNA was made. TRBV12-2 is noted as a pseudogene. The CDR3 runs 14 residues.

This rearrangement joins TRBV18 to TRBJ2-1; 7 positions agree with TRBD1. V shed 3 bases, J shed 3 bases, and the junction held 11 bases outside the gene matches. The germline V gene has CDR1 KGHSH and CDR2 LQKENI. The CDR3 runs 17 residues. Written as DNA, the CDR3 is TGTGCCAGCTCACCTCGGACCCATCGGGACAGCTACAATGAGCAGTTCTTC. Amino acids: CASSPRTHRDSYNEQFF.

This chain connects TRBV5-5 to TRBJ2-7, with a possible D match to TRBD1 (6 bases). This CDR3 has 16 amino acids. Trimming stripped 4 bases from V and 3 bases from J, with 20 bases between. Germline assignment: CDR1 SGHKS and CDR2 YYEKEE (reference sequence). CDR3 sequence: CASSPSLSGTSYEQYF. Written as DNA, the CDR3 is TGTGCCAGCAGCCCGAGCCTGTCCGGGACAAGCTACGAGCAGTACTTC.

This chain uses TRBV6-5 with TRBJ2-7; 10 bases are shared with TRBD2. CDR3 size: 15 residues. With V trimmed by 4 bases and J by 4 bases, 7 bases remained unmatched. CDR1 and CDR2 (germline): MNHEY, SVGAGI. The CDR3 coding sequence is TGTGCCAGCAGTTCACCCGGGACTAGCGTATACGAGCAGTACTTC. Its protein is CASSSPGTSVYEQYF.

This clone was counted only a few times. The sample contains more than one DNA sequence encoding this CDR3. The J gene is TRBJ2-7, the V gene TRBV9; 7 positions agree with TRBD1. With 0 bases clipped from V and 2 bases from J, the junction kept 2 bases outside the gene matches. The CDR3 has 14 residues. Per germline, CDR1 SGDLS and CDR2 YYNGEE. CDR3 DNA sequence: TGTGCCAGCAGCGTAGAGGGACAGACCTACGAGCAGTACTTC. As protein: CASSVEGQTYEQYF.

This sequence joins TRBV5-4 and TRBJ2-1; 9 bases are shared with TRBD1. The CDR3 loop spans 14 amino acids. Germline CDR1 reads SGHNT; CDR2 reads YYREEE (reference sequence). V lost 0 bases, J lost 7 bases, and 2 bases stayed unmatched. The CDR3 sequence is CASSLDRGHNEQFF. In DNA form, the CDR3 reads TGTGCCAGCAGCTTGGACAGGGGGCATAATGAGCAGTTCTTC. The variable domain in full, with the rest retrieved from reference TRBV5-4 and TRBJ2-1, is ETGVTQSPTHLIKTRGQQVTLRCSSQSGHNTVSWYQQALGQGPQFIFQYYREEENGRGNFPPRFSGLQFPNYSSELNVNALELDDSALYLCASSLDRGHNEQFFGPGTRLTVL.

The CDR3 loop reads CASYTVTGANVLTF. Here the CDR3 DNA reads TGTGCCAGTTATACGGTGACTGGGGCCAACGTCCTGACTTTC. This chain joins TRBV6-5 and TRBJ2-6; D gene unclear. The V end was cut by 9 bases, the J end by 2 bases, with 11 bases between. The germline CDR1 and CDR2 sequences are MNHEY and SVGAGI. The CDR3 is made up of 14 amino acids.

V is TRBV5-5 and J is TRBJ2-1, with TRBD2 as a possible D gene (5 bases). Germline V gene data show CDR1 as SGHKS and CDR2 as YYEKEE (reference sequence). V shed 4 bases and J shed 11 bases, with 16 bases lying between them. This CDR3 has 13 amino acids. The CDR3 loop is CASSLNSGAQQFF. CDR3 DNA sequence: TGTGCCAGCAGCCTCAACAGCGGAGCTCAGCAGTTCTTC.

The rearrangement links TRBV11-2 to TRBJ2-1; 12 bases are shared with TRBD2. The V segment lost 1 base and the J segment 4 bases; nucleotides outside the gene matches: 11. The CDR3 is 19 amino acids. Germline CDR1 reads SGHAT; CDR2 reads FQNNGV. For the CDR3, the DNA is TGTGCCAGCAGCTTAGGAGGGTTACTCACTAGCGGGAGGTACAATGAGCAGTTCTTC. Its protein product is CASSLGGLLTSGRYNEQFF.

The CDR3 nucleotides read TGTGCCAGCAGGCGACGACCGGGCGGGGACACCGGGGAGCTGTTTTTT. Encoded protein: CASRRRPGGDTGELFF. The chain is built from TRBV28 and TRBJ2-2; D perhaps matches TRBD2 (6 bases). V lost 6 bases and J 3 bases, leaving 17 bases between the germline ends. CDR3 length equals 16 residues. Germline values: CDR1 MDHEN, CDR2 SYDVKM. Full variable domain (outside the CDR3, taken from reference TRBV28 and TRBJ2-2): DVKVTQSSRYLVKRTGEKVFLECVQDMDHENMFWYRQDPGLGLRLIYFSYDVKMKEKGDIPEGYSVSREKKERFSLILESASTNQTSMYLCASRRRPGGDTGELFFGEGSRLTVL.

This chain links TRBV24-1 with TRBJ2-1, with 7 positions matching TRBD1. The CDR3 sequence is 21 residues long. With 2 bases clipped from V and 0 bases from J, the junction kept 18 bases outside the gene matches. The germline gives CDR1 KGHDR, CDR2 SFDVKD. In DNA form, the CDR3 reads TGTGCCACCAGTGATTGGGCAGGGGGTAGATGGGAGTCCAGCTCCTACAATGAGCAGTTCTTC. It translates to CATSDWAGGRWESSSYNEQFF.

The J gene is TRBJ2-1, the V gene TRBV30; TRBD2 matches 9 bases. Germline V CDR1 and CDR2: GTSNPN, SVGIG (reference sequence). CDR3 length: 14 residues. V gave up 2 bases and J gave up 9 bases; unmatched junction bases: 8. CDR3 sequence reads: CAWSRIAGDPEQFF. The CDR3 DNA follows: TGTGCCTGGAGTAGGATAGCGGGAGATCCTGAGCAGTTCTTC.

This clone was seen only a few times. This chain uses TRBV27 with TRBJ2-3; tentatively, D is TRBD1 (6 bases). Germline V lookup: CDR1 MNHEY, CDR2 SMNVEV (reference sequence). This CDR3 has 16 residues. Trimming stripped 6 bases from V and 1 base from J, with 17 bases between. This chain's CDR3 is CASRLGGAMGTDTQYF. CDR3 in DNA: TGTGCCAGCAGGCTAGGGGGAGCGATGGGCACAGATACGCAGTATTTT.

The chain uses TRBV5-5 and TRBJ1-1; D gene uncertain. The germline CDR1 and CDR2 sequences are SGHKS and YYEKEE (reference sequence). V was clipped by 2 bases and J by 7 bases, with 9 bases between them. The CDR3 is 12 residues long. This CDR3 is CASSFVTGEAFF. DNA for the CDR3: TGTGCCAGCAGCTTTGTAACTGGTGAAGCTTTCTTT.

The chain uses TRBV28 and TRBJ2-1; 8 nucleotides match TRBD2. The trim removed 5 bases at V and 0 bases at J, leaving 6 bases unmatched. The CDR3 has 16 residues. The germline gives CDR1 MDHEN, CDR2 SYDVKM. This CDR3 is CASSEVSGSSYNEQFF. CDR3 bases: TGTGCCAGCAGTGAGGTAAGCGGGAGCTCCTACAATGAGCAGTTCTTC.

This rearrangement joins TRBV5-1 to TRBJ2-5; a weak D match, TRBD2 (5 bases). The CDR3 covers 15 residues. V dropped 0 bases and J dropped 2 bases, with 11 bases sitting between them. CDR1 is SGHRS and CDR2 is YFSETQ in the germline V gene. The CDR3 bases are TGCGCCAGCAGCTTGGATTCCGGGGAGCAAGAGACCCAGTACTTC. Translating gives CASSLDSGEQETQYF.

J is TRBJ1-2 and V is TRBV7-2, with TRBD1 matching 10 bases. V gave up 5 bases and J gave up 7 bases; unmatched junction bases: 7. The CDR3 is 14 residues long. Germline V lookup: CDR1 SGHTA, CDR2 FQGNSA. For the CDR3, the DNA is TGTGCCAGCAGCACAGTGGGACAGGGGTTTGGCTACACCTTC. It specifies CASSTVGQGFGYTF.

This clone was seen a few times. Other DNA sequences of this sample code for an identical CDR3. The chain has TRBV5-1 and TRBJ2-3; 7 bases are a match to TRBD1. Trimming at V came to 4 bases and at J to 2 bases, leaving 4 bases not matched to a gene. Per the germline V gene, CDR1 is SGHRS and CDR2 is YFSETQ. The CDR3 extends over 14 amino acids. The CDR3, as DNA: TGCGCCAGCAGCCCGGGACAGTACACAGATACGCAGTATTTT. Residues: CASSPGQYTDTQYF. The full variable domain, its missing parts supplied by reference TRBV5-1 and TRBJ2-3, is KAGVTQTPRYLIKTRGQQVTLSCSPISGHRSVSWYQQTPGQGLQFLFEYFSETQRNKGNFPGRFSGRQFSNSRSEMNVSTLELGDSALYLCASSPGQYTDTQYFGPGTRLTVL.

The V call is TRBV7-8, the J call TRBJ2-5; 8 bases are shared with TRBD2. The V and J ends lost 4 bases and 5 bases, in that order; junction bases with no gene match: 9. This CDR3 comprises 15 residues. The V gene's germline CDR1 is SGHVS and CDR2 FQNEAQ. The CDR3 loop reads CASSSRDRGRETQYF. For the CDR3, the DNA is TGTGCCAGCAGCTCCCGGGACCGCGGGAGGGAGACCCAGTACTTC.

This rearrangement joins TRBV4-1 to TRBJ2-7; 7 nucleotides line up with TRBD1. This CDR3 has 14 amino acids. Germline V gene data show CDR1 as MGHRA and CDR2 as YSYEKL. Trimming removed 2 bases from V and 1 base from J; junction bases left unmatched: 2. The CDR3 nucleotides are TGCGCCAGCAGCCAAAGACAGGGATCCTACGAGCAGTACTTC. Amino acid sequence: CASSQRQGSYEQYF.

This chain joins TRBV5-1 and TRBJ2-3; 9 bases map to TRBD2. V lost 4 bases to trimming and J lost 6 bases; unmatched junction nucleotides: 6. CDR3 length equals 14 residues. Germline V gene lookup returns CDR1 SGHRS and CDR2 YFSETQ. The CDR3 DNA is TGCGCCAGCAGCCTGACTAGCGGAGGGGATACGCAGTATTTT. Translating it yields CASSLTSGGDTQYF. The full variable domain, in which reference TRBV5-1 and TRBJ2-3 provide the parts outside the CDR3, is KAGVTQTPRYLIKTRGQQVTLSCSPISGHRSVSWYQQTPGQGLQFLFEYFSETQRNKGNFPGRFSGRQFSNSRSEMNVSTLELGDSALYLCASSLTSGGDTQYFGPGTRLTVL.

The CDR3 region has the DNA TGTGCCAGCAACCAACTAGCGGGAGACGGCGATGAGCAGTTCTTC. Residues: CASNQLAGDGDEQFF. The J gene is TRBJ2-1, the V gene TRBV5-5, with TRBD2 identical over 11 bases. The V gene's germline CDR1 is SGHKS and CDR2 YYEKEE (reference sequence). The ends lost 6 bases at V and 8 bases at J; junction bases unmatched: 10. CDR3 size: 15 residues.

This clone was detected only once. The CDR3 DNA reads as TGTGCCAGCAGCCCGGATAGCCCAGATACGCAGTATTTT. Its translation is CASSPDSPDTQYF. This chain connects TRBV2 to TRBJ2-3; D unresolved. CDR3 length: 13 residues. The V gene's germline CDR1 is SNHLY and CDR2 FYNNEI. The V end was cut by 6 bases, the J end by 4 bases, with 11 bases between. The full variable domain, in which reference TRBV2 and TRBJ2-3 provide the parts outside the CDR3, is EPEVTQTPSHQVTQMGQEVILRCVPISNHLYFYWYRQILGQKVEFLVSFYNNEISEKSEIFDDQFSVERPDGSNFTLKIRSTKLEDSAMYFCASSPDSPDTQYFGPGTRLTVL.

The chain couples TRBV7-9 to TRBJ2-1; 7 nucleotides align to TRBD2. After removal of 5 bases from V and 2 bases from J, the junction contained 3 bases not matched to a gene. The V gene's germline CDR1 is SEHNR and CDR2 FQNEAQ (reference sequence). The CDR3 runs to 14 residues. CDR3 protein: CASSQAGPYNEQFF. CDR3 in DNA: TGTGCCAGCAGCCAAGCGGGACCCTACAATGAGCAGTTCTTC.

The CDR3 region has the DNA TGTGCCAGCAGCTTCCCCACCGGGAAATCAATGAACACTGAAGCTTTCTTT. Translation gives CASSFPTGKSMNTEAFF. The V call is TRBV5-5, the J call TRBJ1-1, with no clear D. In germline, CDR1 is SGHKS, CDR2 YYEKEE (reference sequence). CDR3 length equals 17 residues. V dropped 2 bases and J dropped 0 bases, with 17 bases sitting between them.

The chain uses TRBV11-2 and TRBJ2-5; 7 bases are shared with TRBD1. V shed 1 base and J 0 bases; nucleotides not matched to a gene: 11. CDR3 size: 18 residues. The germline gives CDR1 SGHAT, CDR2 FQNNGV. CDR3 amino acids: CASSLGGRAGGYQETQYF. CDR3 sequence (DNA): TGTGCCAGCAGCTTAGGCGGTCGGGCAGGGGGATACCAAGAGACCCAGTACTTC.